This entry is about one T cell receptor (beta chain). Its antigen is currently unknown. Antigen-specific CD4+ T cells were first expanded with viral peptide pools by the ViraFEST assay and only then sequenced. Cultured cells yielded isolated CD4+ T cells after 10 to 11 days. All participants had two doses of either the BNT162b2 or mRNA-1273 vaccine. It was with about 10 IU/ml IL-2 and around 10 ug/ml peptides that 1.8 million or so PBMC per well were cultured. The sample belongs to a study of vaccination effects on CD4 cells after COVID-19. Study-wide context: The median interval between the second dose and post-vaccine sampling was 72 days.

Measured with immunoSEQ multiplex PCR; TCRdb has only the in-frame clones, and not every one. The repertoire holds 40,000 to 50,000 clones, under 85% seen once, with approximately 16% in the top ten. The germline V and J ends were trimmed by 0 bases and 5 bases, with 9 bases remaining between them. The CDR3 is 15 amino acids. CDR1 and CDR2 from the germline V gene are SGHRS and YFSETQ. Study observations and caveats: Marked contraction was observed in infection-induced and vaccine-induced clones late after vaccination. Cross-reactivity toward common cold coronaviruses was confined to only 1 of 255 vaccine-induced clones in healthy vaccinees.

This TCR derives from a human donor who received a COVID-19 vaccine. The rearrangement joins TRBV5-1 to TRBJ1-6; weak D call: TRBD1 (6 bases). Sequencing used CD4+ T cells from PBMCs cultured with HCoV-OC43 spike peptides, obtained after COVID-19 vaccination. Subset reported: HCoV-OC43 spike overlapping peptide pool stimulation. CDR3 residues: CASSLGGADNSPLHF. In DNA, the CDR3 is TGCGCCAGCAGCTTGGGGGGGGCTGATAATTCACCCCTCCACTTT.